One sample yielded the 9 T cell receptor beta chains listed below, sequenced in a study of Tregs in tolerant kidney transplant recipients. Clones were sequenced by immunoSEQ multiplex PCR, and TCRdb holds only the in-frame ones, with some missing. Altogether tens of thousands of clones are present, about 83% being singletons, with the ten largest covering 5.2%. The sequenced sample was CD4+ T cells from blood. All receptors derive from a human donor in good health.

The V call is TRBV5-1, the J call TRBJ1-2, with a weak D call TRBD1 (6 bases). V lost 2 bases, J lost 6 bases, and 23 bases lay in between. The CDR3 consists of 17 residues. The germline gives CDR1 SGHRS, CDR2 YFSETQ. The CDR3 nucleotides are TGCGCCAGCAGCTTCCAGGCCCTCAGGGGATGGAATCATGGCTACACCTTC. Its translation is CASSFQALRGWNHGYTF.

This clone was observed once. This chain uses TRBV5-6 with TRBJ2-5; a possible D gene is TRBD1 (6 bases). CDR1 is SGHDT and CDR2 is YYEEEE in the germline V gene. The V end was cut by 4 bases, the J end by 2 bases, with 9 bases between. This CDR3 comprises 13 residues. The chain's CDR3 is CASSRTDQETQYF. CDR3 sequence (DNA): TGTGCCAGCAGCAGGACAGATCAAGAGACCCAGTACTTC.

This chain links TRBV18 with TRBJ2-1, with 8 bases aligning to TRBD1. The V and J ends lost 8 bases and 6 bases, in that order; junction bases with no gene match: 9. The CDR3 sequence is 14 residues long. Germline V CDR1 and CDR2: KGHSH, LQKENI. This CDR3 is CASADRGVANEQFF. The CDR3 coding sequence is TGTGCCAGCGCCGACAGGGGTGTTGCCAATGAGCAGTTCTTC.

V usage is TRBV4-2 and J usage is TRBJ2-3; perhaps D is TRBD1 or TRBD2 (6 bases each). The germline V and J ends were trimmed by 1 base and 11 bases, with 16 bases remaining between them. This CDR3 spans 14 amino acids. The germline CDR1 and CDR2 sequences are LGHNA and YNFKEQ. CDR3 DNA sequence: TGTGCCAGCAGCCAAGGCGAAGGGGGACTCGTGCAGTATTTT. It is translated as CASSQGEGGLVQYF.

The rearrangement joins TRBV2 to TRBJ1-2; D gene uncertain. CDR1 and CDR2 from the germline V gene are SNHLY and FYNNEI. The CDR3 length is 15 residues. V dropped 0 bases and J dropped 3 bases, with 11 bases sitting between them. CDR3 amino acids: CASSEAFTAYYGYTF. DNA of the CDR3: TGTGCCAGCAGTGAAGCCTTTACAGCTTACTATGGCTACACCTTC.

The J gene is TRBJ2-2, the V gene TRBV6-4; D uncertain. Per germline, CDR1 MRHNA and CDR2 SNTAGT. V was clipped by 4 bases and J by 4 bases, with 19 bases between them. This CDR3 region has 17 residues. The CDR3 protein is CASSVNPIGLGTGELFF. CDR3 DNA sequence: TGTGCCAGCAGTGTAAACCCTATTGGGCTGGGCACCGGGGAGCTGTTTTTT.

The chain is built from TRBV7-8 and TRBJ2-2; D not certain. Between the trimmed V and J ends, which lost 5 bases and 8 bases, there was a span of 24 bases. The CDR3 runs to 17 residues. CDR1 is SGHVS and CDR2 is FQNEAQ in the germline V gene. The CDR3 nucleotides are TGTGCCAGCAGCGCTACCAGGCTCAGGACCCCGGCAGGGGAGCTGTTTTTT. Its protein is CASSATRLRTPAGELFF.

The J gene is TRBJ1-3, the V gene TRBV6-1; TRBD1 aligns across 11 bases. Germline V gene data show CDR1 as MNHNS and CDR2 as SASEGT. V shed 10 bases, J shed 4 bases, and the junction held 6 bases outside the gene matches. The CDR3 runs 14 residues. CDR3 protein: CATRTGGTGNTIYF. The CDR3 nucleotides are TGTGCCACGAGGACAGGGGGCACCGGAAACACCATATATTTT.

This chain's CDR3 is CASSLDGGRKAFF. As DNA, the CDR3 is TGTGCCAGCAGCTTAGACGGGGGTCGCAAAGCTTTCTTT. The rearrangement links TRBV13 to TRBJ1-1, with a tentative D call TRBD1 (5 bases). Germline CDR1 is PRHDT and CDR2 is FYEKMQ (reference sequence). The CDR3 consists of 13 residues. With 1 base removed from V and 9 bases from J, the gap between germline ends came to 12 bases. Filled out from reference TRBV13 and TRBJ1-1, the complete variable domain reads AAGVIQSPRHLIKEKRETATLKCYPIPRHDTVYWYQQGPGQDPQFLISFYEKMQSDKGSIPDRFSAQQFSDYHSELNMSSLELGDSALYFCASSLDGGRKAFFGQGTRLTVV.